This TCR beta chain was sequenced in a study of blood T cell repertoires in COVID-19. Study as a whole: The cDNA or gDNA used as material had been derived from T cells, B-cell-depleted T cells, or PBMCs.

Original processing notes: Reference gene primer amplification gave nucleated cell count estimates. Sequenced by immunoSEQ multiplex PCR; TCRdb stores in-frame clones only, minus some. V and J calls and clone size follow that table, whereas D and trimming were derived from the DNA. This sample has over 50,000 clones, with approximately 84% found just once. The CDR3 totals 15 residues. Germline CDR1 is SQVTM and CDR2 is ANQGSEA. V lost 0 bases and J lost 8; bases outside the gene matches: 9. The source material was peripheral blood. The rearrangement joins TRBV29-1 to TRBJ2-1, with 8 bases lining up with TRBD1. The TCR comes from a human donor in a cohort sampled during active COVID-19. The CDR3 spells CSVEDRTGKVYEQFF. In DNA, the CDR3 is TGCAGCGTTGAAGATAGGACAGGGAAGGTCTATGAGCAGTTCTTC.